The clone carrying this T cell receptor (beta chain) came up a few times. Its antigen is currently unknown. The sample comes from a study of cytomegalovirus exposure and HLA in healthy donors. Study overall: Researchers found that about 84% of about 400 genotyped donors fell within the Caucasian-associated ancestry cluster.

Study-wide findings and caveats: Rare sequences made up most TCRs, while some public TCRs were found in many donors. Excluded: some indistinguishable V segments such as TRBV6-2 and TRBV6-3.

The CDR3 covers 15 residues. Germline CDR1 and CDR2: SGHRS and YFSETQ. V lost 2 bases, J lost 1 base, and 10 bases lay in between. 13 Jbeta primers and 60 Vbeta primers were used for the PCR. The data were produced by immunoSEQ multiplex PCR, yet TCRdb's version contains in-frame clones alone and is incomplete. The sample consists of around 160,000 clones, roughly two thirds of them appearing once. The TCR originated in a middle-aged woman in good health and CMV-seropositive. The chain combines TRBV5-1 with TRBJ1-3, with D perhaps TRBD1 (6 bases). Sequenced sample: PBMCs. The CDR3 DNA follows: TGCGCCAGCAGCTTCGACCAGGGGTCTGGAAACACCATATATTTT. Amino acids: CASSFDQGSGNTIYF.